Shown below are 9 T cell receptor beta chains from a single sample sequenced in a study of cytomegalovirus exposure and HLA in healthy donors. With 60 Vbeta and 13 Jbeta primers, the PCR was carried out. Assay used: immunoSEQ multiplex PCR; TCRdb lists only in-frame clones, some missing. The data show 65,000 to 90,000 clones, around four fifths seen once. The sequencing sample was made of PBMCs. The receptor set was obtained from a middle-aged woman in good health and CMV-seropositive.

The chain recombines TRBV5-1 with TRBJ1-4; a weak D match, TRBD1 (5 bases). Germline V gene sequence: CDR1 SGHRS, CDR2 YFSETQ. V lost 4 bases and J lost 3, with 13 bases in between. The CDR3 loop spans 15 amino acids. CDR3 protein: CASSAHRSANEKLFF. CDR3 DNA: TGCGCCAGCAGCGCCCACAGGTCCGCTAATGAAAAACTGTTTTTT.

This chain links TRBV7-2 with TRBJ1-3; D not resolved. The CDR3 spans 15 residues. The germline V gene has CDR1 SGHTA and CDR2 FQGNSA. V was shortened by 0 bases and J by 0 bases, with 6 bases between the two germline ends. The CDR3 DNA sequence: TGTGCCAGCAGCTTAGCGGACTTCTCTGGAAACACCATATATTTT. Amino acid sequence: CASSLADFSGNTIYF.

The chain couples TRBV1 to TRBJ2-3; the D call of TRBD1 is as the table states it, not checked on the DNA. TRBV1 corresponds to a pseudogene. This CDR3 contains 10 residues. The CDR3 sequence is CTRDVRTQYF. In DNA, the CDR3 is TGCACCAGAGACGTCAGGACGCAGTATTTT.

This chain joins TRBV9 and TRBJ2-1, with 8 bases that match TRBD2. Germline CDR1 is SGDLS and CDR2 is YYNGEE. CDR3 length: 18 residues. V shed 0 bases and J 0 bases; nucleotides not matched to a gene: 8. CDR3: CASSVESGGASSYNEQFF. CDR3 DNA: TGTGCCAGCAGCGTAGAATCCGGGGGGGCCAGCTCCTACAATGAGCAGTTCTTC.

Of note for this clone: The sample holds other DNA sequences that translate to the same CDR3. This chain uses TRBV6-6 with TRBJ1-2; TRBD1 matches at 8 bases. CDR3 length: 15 amino acids. Germline lookup yields CDR1 MNHNY and CDR2 SVGAGI (reference sequence). Germline trimming cut 6 bases from V and 5 bases from J; bases unmatched to any gene: 11. CDR3 nucleotides: TGTGCCAGCAGCCGACAGGGGCGGGGGGGATATGGCTACACCTTC. Its protein is CASSRQGRGGYGYTF.

This sequence joins TRBV6-1 and TRBJ2-7; 7 nucleotides match TRBD1. V dropped 6 bases and J dropped 2; count of bases not matched to a gene: 10. The germline V gene has CDR1 MNHNS and CDR2 SASEGT. The CDR3 contains 15 residues. The CDR3 spells CASRVTGEITYEQYF. The CDR3 bases are TGTGCCAGCAGGGTAACAGGGGAAATCACCTACGAGCAGTACTTC.

This chain connects TRBV6-5 to TRBJ2-3, with 7 bases fitting TRBD2. This CDR3 is 15 amino acids long. The germline gives CDR1 MNHEY, CDR2 SVGAGI. With 6 bases clipped from V and 3 bases from J, the junction kept 9 bases outside the gene matches. The CDR3 protein is CASSPRGGGTDTQYF. In DNA form, the CDR3 reads TGTGCCAGCAGCCCCCGTGGCGGGGGAACAGATACGCAGTATTTT.

This clone was detected a few times. The J gene is TRBJ2-3, the V gene TRBV7-3, with D maybe TRBD2 (5 bases). V was cut by 2 bases and J by 8 bases, with 8 bases left in between. CDR3 length: 12 residues. The V gene's germline CDR1 is SGHTA and CDR2 FQGTGA. The CDR3: CASSLGEGTQYF. The CDR3 region has the DNA TGTGCCAGCAGCTTAGGAGAGGGTACGCAGTATTTT.

The chain is built from TRBV18 and TRBJ1-1; 7 bases line up with TRBD1. This CDR3 is 14 amino acids long. Germline V gene data show CDR1 as KGHSH and CDR2 as LQKENI. Trimming took 5 bases from V and 4 from J; bases not matched to a gene: 7. CDR3 in amino acids: CASSGGQFLTEAFF. The CDR3 DNA is TGTGCCAGCTCAGGGGGACAGTTCCTCACTGAAGCTTTCTTT.